The text below deals with one T cell receptor (beta chain). The antigen is not known. This CDR3 has 15 amino acids. Germline V gives CDR1 LGHNA, CDR2 YSLEER. J was trimmed by 7 bases and V by 0 bases; bases with no gene match: 6. Assay: immunoSEQ multiplex PCR; the TCRdb copy retains only in-frame clones and omits some. There are 20,000 to 25,000 clones in the sample; around 84% occur only once, and about 19% lies in the top ten. This sample stems from a study of somatic mutations in cytotoxic T cells in rheumatoid arthritis. Study conclusions and caveats: Rheumatoid arthritis patients, but not healthy controls, exhibited increasing CD8+ clonality with age. Within 8 of 65 patients, the single biggest CD8+ clone made up more than 20% of CD8+ cells.

This TCR was sampled from a woman between 45 and 60 years old in good health. Sequenced material: CD8+ T cells sorted from blood. This chain joins TRBV4-3 and TRBJ1-5, with 7 bases identical to TRBD1. The CDR3 DNA sequence: TGCGCCAGCAGCCAAGATCGTGCAGGGGGACAGCCCCAGCATTTT. This codes for CASSQDRAGGQPQHF.